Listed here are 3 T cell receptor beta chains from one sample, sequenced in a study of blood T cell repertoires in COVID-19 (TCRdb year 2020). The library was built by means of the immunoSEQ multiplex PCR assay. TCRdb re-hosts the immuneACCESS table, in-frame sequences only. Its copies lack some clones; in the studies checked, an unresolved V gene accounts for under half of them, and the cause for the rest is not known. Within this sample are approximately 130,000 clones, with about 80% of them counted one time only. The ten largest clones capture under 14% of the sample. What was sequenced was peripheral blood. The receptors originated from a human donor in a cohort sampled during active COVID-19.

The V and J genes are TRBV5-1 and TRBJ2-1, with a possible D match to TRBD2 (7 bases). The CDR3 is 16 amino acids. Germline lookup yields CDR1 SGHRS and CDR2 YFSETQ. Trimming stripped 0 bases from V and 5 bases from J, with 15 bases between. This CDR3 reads CASSLEGRGPNNEQFF. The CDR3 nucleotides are TGCGCCAGCAGCTTGGAAGGGCGGGGGCCTAACAATGAGCAGTTCTTC.

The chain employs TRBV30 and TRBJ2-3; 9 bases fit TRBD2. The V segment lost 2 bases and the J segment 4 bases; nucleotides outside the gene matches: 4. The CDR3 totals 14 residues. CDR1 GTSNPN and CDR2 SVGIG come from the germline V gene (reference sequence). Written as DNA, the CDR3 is TGTGCCTGGAGTCACGGCGGGGGGGCAGATACGCAGTATTTT. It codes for CAWSHGGGADTQYF. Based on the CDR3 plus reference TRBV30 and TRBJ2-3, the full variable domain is SQTIHQWPATLVQPVGSPLSLECTVEGTSNPNLYWYRQAAGRGLQLLFYSVGIGQISSEVPQNLSASRPQDRQFILSSKKLLLSDSGFYLCAWSHGGGADTQYFGPGTRLTVL.

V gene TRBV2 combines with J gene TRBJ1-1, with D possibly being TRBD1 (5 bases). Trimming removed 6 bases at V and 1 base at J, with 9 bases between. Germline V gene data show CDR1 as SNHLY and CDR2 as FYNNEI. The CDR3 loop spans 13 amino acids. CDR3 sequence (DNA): TGTGCCAGCAGGGTTGGACAGAACACTGAAGCTTTCTTT. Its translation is CASRVGQNTEAFF.